Detailed here is one TCR beta chain. Its cognate antigen is unknown. This sample was included in a study of post-analysis software for immune sequencing data. Broader study findings: Several TRBV segments were more frequent in patients than controls; TRBV5-6, TRBV5-1 and TRBV20-1 belonged to this group.

With V trimmed by 5 bases and J by 6 bases, 6 bases remained unmatched. The CDR3 runs 13 residues. CDR1 is MNHEY, CDR2 SVGAGI, per germline. TCR beta cDNA libraries included unique molecular identifiers. TCRdb used MiXCR to reprocess the PCR reads, holding one entry per CDR3 protein. This table holds approximately 770,000 distinct CDR3 sequences, 46% found once. Specimen: blood. This chain uses TRBV6-5 with TRBJ1-2; TRBD1 matches 7 bases. This TCR derives from a girl under 18 with multiple sclerosis. The CDR3 nucleotides read TGTGCCAGCAGTGCGGACAGGCTTCATGGCTACACCTTC. Protein sequence: CASSADRLHGYTF.